These 23 T cell receptor beta chains originate from one sample sequenced in a study of T cells in Graves' hyperthyroidism and ophthalmopathy. Amplification of TCR beta CDR3 regions was performed using RNA transcripts as template. During a first-round RT-PCR of the TCR CDR3, the HTBI primer set was used. TCRdb called the multiplex PCR reads again in MiXCR, with one record for every CDR3 protein. In the table there are hundreds of thousands of distinct CDR3 sequences, around 15% of which are singletons. The specimen was blood. Receptors were obtained from a woman aged 30 to 39 with Graves' hyperthyroidism.

This clonotype was counted ten times or more. The gene calls are TRBV5-1 and TRBJ2-3, with TRBD2 matching 14 bases. The CDR3 is 17 amino acids. Germline V gene sequence: CDR1 SGHRS, CDR2 YFSETQ. V trimming: 3 bases; J trimming: 2 bases; junction bases outside the gene matches: 5. CDR3 protein: CASSSGLAGGITDTQYF. The CDR3 DNA reads as TGCGCCAGCAGCTCTGGACTAGCGGGAGGAATCACAGATACGCAGTATTTT.

A few counts support this clonotype. This may come from a read error, since a much larger clone is one base off. This chain connects TRBV6-5 to TRBJ1-1, with D unclear. The germline gives CDR1 MNHEY, CDR2 SVGAGI. The CDR3 runs to 14 residues. Trimming took off 2 bases at V and 4 bases at J, with 11 bases between the two ends. The CDR3 DNA reads TGTGCCAGCAGTTACAGAGAGGGTGCCACTGAAGCTTTCTTT. Its translation is CASSYREGATEAFF.

This clonotype was seen many times. This chain joins TRBV2 and TRBJ1-1; unclear D gene. Germline values: CDR1 SNHLY, CDR2 FYNNEI. The length of the CDR3 is 14 residues. With 6 bases removed from V and 0 bases from J, the gap between germline ends came to 11 bases. This CDR3 reads CASRVGDMNTEAFF. The CDR3 DNA sequence: TGTGCCAGCAGGGTCGGCGATATGAACACTGAAGCTTTCTTT.

The chain couples TRBV4-2 to TRBJ1-2; no clear D gene. Trimming took 1 base from V and 8 from J, leaving 14 bases between them. Germline V CDR1 and CDR2: LGHNA, YNFKEQ. The CDR3 is made up of 14 amino acids. The CDR3 coding sequence is TGTGCCAGCAGCCAAGTTACGGAGCGAAAGGGCTACACCTTC. This encodes CASSQVTERKGYTF.

The CDR3 reads CASSPTIAGEPNEQFF. CDR3 bases: TGCGCCAGCAGCCCGACCATAGCGGGAGAGCCGAATGAGCAGTTCTTC. J is TRBJ2-1 and V is TRBV4-1; TRBD2 agrees at 9 bases. CDR3 length: 16 residues. CDR1 and CDR2 (germline): MGHRA, YSYEKL. V gave up 4 bases and J gave up 7 bases; unmatched junction bases: 11.

This clonotype showed up just a few times. The J gene is TRBJ2-7, the V gene TRBV3-1; D ambiguous. CDR1 is LGHDT and CDR2 is YNNKEL in the germline V gene (reference sequence). This CDR3 spans 11 amino acids. Trimming stripped 4 bases from V and 9 bases from J, with 10 bases between. CDR3 coding DNA: TGTGCCAGCAGCCTCGAGCGAGGGCAGTACTTC. Encoded protein: CASSLERGQYF.

Regarding this clonotype: Relative to the germline gene, one junction end is altered; a read error may explain this. The chain joins TRBV19 to TRBJ1-5; D is unclear. CDR3 length equals 14 residues. CDR1 and CDR2 from the germline V gene are LNHDA and SQIVND (reference sequence). This chain's CDR3 is CASKRREDRQLQHF. CDR3 DNA sequence: TGTGCCAGTAAAAGGAGGGAGGATAGGCAGCTCCAGCATTTT.

This clonotype was detected many times. In DNA form, the CDR3 reads TGTGCCAGCAGGACGGGGGGGGCTAACTACGAGCAGTACTTC. This sequence encodes CASRTGGANYEQYF. V and J are TRBV28 and TRBJ2-7; 8 bases agree with TRBD2. Germline V CDR1 and CDR2: MDHEN, SYDVKM. J was trimmed by 3 bases and V by 6 bases; bases with no gene match: 7. The CDR3 covers 14 residues.

The chain links TRBV6-1 to TRBJ2-3; 10 bases map to TRBD1. V was clipped by 6 bases and J by 7 bases; unmatched bases: 16. Germline V gene data show CDR1 as MNHNS and CDR2 as SASEGT. The CDR3 runs to 17 residues. The CDR3 here is CASSQQPGTGADHTQYF. The CDR3 DNA reads TGTGCCAGCAGCCAACAACCCGGGACAGGGGCCGATCATACGCAGTATTTT.

Ten or more counts support this clonotype. The rearrangement links TRBV6-1 to TRBJ2-1, with D perhaps TRBD2 (6 bases). The CDR3 covers 17 residues. Germline V CDR1 and CDR2: MNHNS, SASEGT. Trimming removed 0 bases at V and 0 bases at J, with 12 bases between. The CDR3 nucleotides read TGTGCCAGCAGTGAAGCGGCGGGACGCAGCTCCTACAATGAGCAGTTCTTC. Translation gives CASSEAAGRSSYNEQFF.

The chain uses TRBV24-1 and TRBJ1-1, with a possible D match to TRBD1 (5 bases). This CDR3 is 14 amino acids long. With 3 bases removed from V and 1 base from J, the gap between germline ends came to 8 bases. Per germline, CDR1 KGHDR and CDR2 SFDVKD. CDR3 DNA sequence: TGTGCCACCAGTGATACTGGACAGAACACTGAAGCTTTCTTT. Amino acids: CATSDTGQNTEAFF.

The V gene is TRBV28, the J gene TRBJ2-3, with 7 positions matching TRBD2. This CDR3 is built from 15 residues. Germline-derived CDR1 and CDR2 are MDHEN and SYDVKM. Germline trimming cut 5 bases from V and 0 bases from J; bases unmatched to any gene: 5. In DNA form, the CDR3 reads TGTGCCAGCAGTCGGACTAGGGCTAGCACAGATACGCAGTATTTT. Protein: CASSRTRASTDTQYF.

The chain uses TRBV2 and TRBJ2-3, with 7 positions matching TRBD2. The CDR3 loop spans 13 amino acids. V lost 7 bases and J lost 6; bases outside the gene matches: 7. CDR1 is SNHLY and CDR2 is FYNNEI in the germline V gene. Here the CDR3 DNA reads TGTGCCAGCAAGTGGTTGGGAGGGGATACGCAGTATTTT. Residues: CASKWLGGDTQYF.

There are many counts of this clonotype. CDR3 loop: CSASRDTSVSSYNEQFF. CDR3 sequence (DNA): TGCAGTGCGAGTAGGGACACTAGCGTGAGCTCCTACAATGAGCAGTTCTTC. The chain has TRBV20-1 and TRBJ2-1; D might be TRBD2 (7 bases). There are 17 residues in the CDR3. The germline V gene has CDR1 DFQATT and CDR2 SNEGSKA (reference sequence). V shed 6 bases and J shed 0 bases, with 21 bases lying between them.

This clonotype came up a few times. J is TRBJ2-3 and V is TRBV29-1; D gene unclear. Trimming took 5 bases from V and 6 from J, leaving 12 bases between them. Germline CDR1 is SQVTM and CDR2 is ANQGSEA. This CDR3 has 12 amino acids. CDR3 residues: CSVLGSPDTQYF. DNA for the CDR3: TGCAGCGTTCTGGGCTCACCGGATACGCAGTATTTT.

This clonotype came up many times. The chain carries TRBV18 and TRBJ1-1, with D uncertain. The CDR3 runs 13 residues. Trimming left V 3 bases short and J 8 bases short, with 13 bases between. Germline V lookup: CDR1 KGHSH, CDR2 LQKENI. The CDR3 sequence: CASSPLSATEAFF. CDR3 in DNA: TGTGCCAGCTCACCCCTTTCGGCGACCGAAGCTTTCTTT.

This clonotype was observed a handful of times. The chain joins TRBV7-3 to TRBJ1-2, with a tentative D call TRBD1 (6 bases). Germline lookup yields CDR1 SGHTA and CDR2 FQGTGA. The CDR3 runs to 16 residues. The ends were cut back, 5 bases at V and 6 bases at J, with 22 bases in the middle. Here the CDR3 reads CASSLQGGGRRHGYTF. CDR3 nucleotide sequence: TGTGCCAGCAGCCTCCAGGGTGGGGGCAGAAGGCATGGCTACACCTTC.

The gene calls are TRBV28 and TRBJ1-5; D gene uncertain. CDR1 MDHEN and CDR2 SYDVKM come from the germline V gene. The V gene lost 4 bases and the J gene lost 4 bases, with 8 bases spanning the gap. This CDR3 contains 13 residues. The CDR3 sequence: CASSSPFNQPQHF. In DNA, the CDR3 is TGTGCCAGCAGTTCTCCCTTTAATCAGCCCCAGCATTTT.

Concerning this clonotype itself: Germline and junction disagree at one end, which may indicate a read error. J is TRBJ1-1 and V is TRBV19; D remains unclear. The CDR3 has 13 amino acids. In germline, CDR1 is LNHDA, CDR2 SQIVND (reference sequence). DNA of the CDR3: TGTGCCAGTAGTCCAGAGATGAACGCTGAAGCTTTCTTT. This codes for CASSPEMNAEAFF.

The V and J genes are TRBV30 and TRBJ1-5; D perhaps matches TRBD1 (5 bases). V was pared by 2 bases and J by 9 bases, with 14 bases between. Germline CDR1 and CDR2: GTSNPN and SVGIG (reference sequence). This CDR3 spans 13 amino acids. The CDR3 DNA reads TGTGCCTGGAGTAGGACGGGGCGGGGGCCCCAGCATTTT. Translated: CAWSRTGRGPQHF.

About this clonotype: A much larger clone differs by one base, so this may be a read error. J is TRBJ2-7 and V is TRBV28; the match to TRBD1 covers 12 bases. Germline V lookup: CDR1 MDHEN, CDR2 SYDVKM. This CDR3 comprises 14 residues. The V gene end was trimmed by 5 bases and the J gene end by 7 bases; junction bases not matched to a gene: 6. The CDR3 DNA is TGTGCCAGCAGTACCGGGACAGGGGGCAGGGAGCAGTACTTC. It specifies CASSTGTGGREQYF.

At least ten counts were recorded for this clonotype. This chain links TRBV7-8 with TRBJ2-1; possible D gene TRBD2, 5 bases. The CDR3 has 15 residues. Deletions cut 5 bases from V and 4 bases from J, with 15 bases between. Germline V gene data show CDR1 as SGHVS and CDR2 as FQNEAQ. The CDR3 here is CASSLRTVAYNEQFF. In nucleotides, the CDR3 is TGTGCCAGCAGCCTAAGGACTGTAGCATACAATGAGCAGTTCTTC.

The chain is built from TRBV24-1 and TRBJ2-1, with TRBD1 matching over 10 bases. Germline V CDR1 and CDR2: KGHDR, SFDVKD. The junction had 5 bases not matched to a gene; V was cut back by 2 bases and J by 8 bases. The CDR3 runs to 15 residues. The CDR3 reads CATSDWGTGADEQFF. The CDR3 nucleotides read TGTGCCACCAGTGATTGGGGGACAGGGGCGGATGAGCAGTTCTTC.